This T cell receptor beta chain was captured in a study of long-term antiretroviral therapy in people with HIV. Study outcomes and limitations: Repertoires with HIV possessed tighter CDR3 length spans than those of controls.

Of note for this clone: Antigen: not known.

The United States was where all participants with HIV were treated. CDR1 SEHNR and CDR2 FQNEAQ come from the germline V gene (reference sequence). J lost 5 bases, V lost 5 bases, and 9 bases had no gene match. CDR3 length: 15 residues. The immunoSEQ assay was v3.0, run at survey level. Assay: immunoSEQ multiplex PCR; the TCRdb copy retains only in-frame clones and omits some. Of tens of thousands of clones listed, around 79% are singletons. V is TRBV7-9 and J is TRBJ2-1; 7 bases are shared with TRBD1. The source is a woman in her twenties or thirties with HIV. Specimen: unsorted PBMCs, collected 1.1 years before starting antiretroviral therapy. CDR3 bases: TGTGCCAGCAGCCACAGACAGGGAAAGGACAATGAGCAGTTCTTC. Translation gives CASSHRQGKDNEQFF.